These T cell receptor beta chains were read from a single sample in a study of cytomegalovirus exposure and HLA in healthy donors. Data came from immunoSEQ multiplex PCR; TCRdb stores just in-frame clones and leaves some out. The sample shows 20,000 to 25,000 clones, 60% to 80% of them seen only once. The source material was PBMCs. These receptors originate from a male donor in good health and CMV-seronegative. Both conserved end residues are part of each CDR3. The order of the fields is D gene, V gene, clone size, J gene, CDR3 protein, CDR3 DNA. D genes are given only for firm matches. The size field is filled for only some rows; it gives once, few, many or a size class.

TRBD2,TRBV4-3,few,TRBJ2-3,CASSQERGGADTQYF,TGCGCCAGCAGCCAAGAACGCGGGGGGGCAGATACGCAGTATTTT
.,TRBV5-1,.,TRBJ2-1,CASSEWNEQFF,TGCGCCAGCAGCGAGTGGAATGAGCAGTTCTTC
.,TRBV10-1,.,TRBJ2-6,CASSDTPGKTSGANVLTF,TGCGCCAGCAGTGATACCCCAGGGAAAACCTCTGGGGCCAACGTCCTGACTTTC
TRBD1,TRBV13,.,TRBJ1-1,CASSLEDRGNTEAFF,TGTGCCAGCAGCTTGGAGGACAGGGGGAATACTGAAGCTTTCTTT
TRBD2,TRBV19,.,TRBJ2-5,CASSPQRAGAQETQYF,TGTGCCAGTAGCCCCCAGCGAGCGGGAGCCCAAGAGACCCAGTACTTC
.,TRBV27,.,TRBJ2-7,CASSSGVSLYEQYF,TGTGCCAGCAGTTCGGGGGTATCCCTCTACGAGCAGTACTTC
TRBD2,TRBV28,few,TRBJ2-1,CASSPYLAVSSYNEQFF,TGTGCCAGCAGTCCTTACCTAGCGGTGAGCTCCTACAATGAGCAGTTCTTC
TRBD2,TRBV28,.,TRBJ2-3,CASTDSGRAADTQYF,TGTGCCAGCACAGATAGCGGGAGGGCCGCAGATACGCAGTATTTT
.,TRBV7-3,.,TRBJ2-5,CASSLMSQLEETQYF,TGTGCCAGCAGCTTAATGTCACAGCTGGAAGAGACCCAGTACTTC
.,TRBV19,.,TRBJ1-1,CASSIDLNQGRTEAFF,TGTGCCAGTAGTATAGATCTGAATCAGGGGAGAACTGAAGCTTTCTTT
.,TRBV6-6,few,TRBJ1-3,CASSGVSGGNTIYF,TGTGCCAGCAGTGGGGTGTCAGGGGGAAACACCATATATTTT
TRBD2,TRBV11-2,.,TRBJ2-1,CASSLVIGRVRDEQFF,TGTGCCAGCAGCTTAGTGATCGGGAGGGTCCGGGATGAGCAGTTCTTC
TRBD1,TRBV5-1,.,TRBJ2-2,CASSQSGTVTGELFF,TGCGCCAGCAGCCAGTCCGGGACAGTGACCGGGGAGCTGTTTTTT
TRBD1,TRBV11-2,.,TRBJ1-4,CASSLKRTGEMGTNEKLFF,TGTGCCAGCAGCTTAAAAAGAACAGGGGAAATGGGAACTAATGAAAAACTGTTTTTT
TRBD1,TRBV28,.,TRBJ2-7,CASKLMDRSYEQYF,TGTGCCAGCAAACTAATGGACAGGTCCTACGAGCAGTACTTC
.,TRBV21-1,.,TRBJ2-1,CASYNVRDRGYNEQFF,TGTGCCAGCTACAACGTCCGGGACAGGGGCTACAATGAGCAGTTCTTC
.,TRBV2,.,TRBJ2-7,CASSEAGGLYEQYF,TGTGCCAGCAGTGAAGCGGGGGGGCTCTACGAGCAGTACTTC
.,TRBV9,.,TRBJ2-2,CASSAEPFSPGELFF,TGTGCCAGCAGCGCAGAACCATTCTCCCCCGGGGAGCTGTTTTTT
TRBD2,TRBV5-4,.,TRBJ2-1,CASSLGLAGGTYNEQFF,TGTGCCAGCAGCTTGGGGCTAGCGGGGGGGACCTACAATGAGCAGTTCTTC
TRBD2,TRBV5-5,.,TRBJ2-1,CASSLVLAVVYNEQFF,TGTGCCAGCAGCTTGGTACTAGCGGTTGTCTACAATGAGCAGTTCTTC
.,TRBV30,.,TRBJ2-2,CAWSVPDSHTGELFF,TGTGCCTGGAGTGTACCCGACAGCCACACCGGGGAGCTGTTTTTT
TRBD1,TRBV4-2,few,TRBJ2-1,CASSQGLGQAAYNEQFF,TGTGCCAGCAGCCAAGGGCTGGGACAGGCCGCTTACAATGAGCAGTTCTTC
.,TRBV19,.,TRBJ2-2,CASSRRGDRNTGELFF,TGTGCCAGTAGCCGGAGGGGGGACAGGAACACCGGGGAGCTGTTTTTT
TRBD2,TRBV7-6,.,TRBJ2-2,CASSRLAGGFTGELFF,TGTGCCAGCAGTCGACTAGCGGGAGGTTTTACCGGGGAGCTGTTTTTT
TRBD2,TRBV6-5,.,TRBJ2-1,CASSYQGGLAEEQFF,TGTGCCAGCAGTTACCAGGGGGGACTAGCGGAGGAGCAGTTCTTC
TRBD2,TRBV4-2,.,TRBJ2-7,CASSQDMEREKQYF,TGTGCCAGCAGCCAAGATATGGAGCGGGAAAAGCAGTACTTC
.,TRBV6-4,few,TRBJ2-7,CASSDHTLPGHSSYEQYF,TGTGCCAGCAGTGACCACACGTTGCCGGGACACTCCTCCTACGAGCAGTACTTC
.,TRBV9,.,TRBJ1-5,CASSVGAGNQPQHF,TGTGCCAGCAGCGTTGGGGCCGGGAATCAGCCCCAGCATTTT
TRBD1,TRBV7-2,once,TRBJ1-2,CASSQTGGYGYTF,TGTGCCAGCAGCCAGACAGGGGGATATGGCTACACCTTC
.,TRBV4-2,few,TRBJ1-5,CASSQVLGREGGQPQHF,TGTGCCAGCAGCCAAGTTCTGGGCAGGGAGGGTGGTCAGCCCCAGCATTTT
.,TRBV5-4,.,TRBJ2-7,CASSLVGQSWIYDEQYF,TGTGCCAGCAGCTTGGTAGGACAGAGTTGGATATACGACGAGCAGTACTTC
TRBD1,TRBV15,.,TRBJ2-3,CATSSGQADGTDTQYF,TGTGCCACCAGCAGTGGACAGGCGGATGGGACAGATACGCAGTATTTT
TRBD1,TRBV7-9,few,TRBJ2-5,CSSSEKDREYQETQYF,TGTTCCAGCAGCGAAAAGGACAGGGAGTACCAAGAGACCCAGTACTTC
TRBD1,TRBV19,.,TRBJ1-1,CASSIGSRGKNEAFF,TGTGCCAGTAGTATAGGTAGCAGGGGGAAAAATGAAGCTTTCTTT
.,TRBV7-6,.,TRBJ1-5,CASSLTLAQPQHF,TGTGCCAGCAGCTTAACGTTAGCCCAGCCCCAGCATTTT
TRBD1,TRBV9,.,TRBJ2-2,CASSAGQGATGELFF,TGTGCCAGCAGCGCCGGACAGGGGGCTACCGGGGAGCTGTTTTTT
TRBD1,TRBV5-8,.,TRBJ2-3,CASSWRDRRYPDTQYF,TGTGCCAGCAGCTGGCGGGACAGGAGGTATCCAGATACGCAGTATTTT
.,TRBV5-1,.,TRBJ2-3,CASSAIAALTDTQYF,TGCGCCAGCAGCGCCATAGCGGCCCTCACAGATACGCAGTATTTT
TRBD2,TRBV7-9,.,TRBJ2-1,CASSHRTSGVNEQFF,TGTGCCAGCAGCCACCGGACTAGCGGGGTCAATGAGCAGTTCTTC
TRBD1,TRBV7-9,.,TRBJ2-1,CASSLGGQGAYNEQFF,TGTGCCAGCAGCTTAGGGGGACAGGGGGCCTACAATGAGCAGTTCTTC
TRBD1,TRBV29-1,once,TRBJ1-2,CSVSGTGGYGYTF,TGCAGCGTCTCCGGGACAGGGGGCTATGGCTACACCTTC
TRBD2,TRBV18,.,TRBJ2-5,CASSPRAGGQETQYF,TGTGCCAGCTCACCACGGGCGGGGGGCCAAGAGACCCAGTACTTC
.,TRBV14,.,TRBJ1-1,CASSQGWEKATEAFF,TGTGCCAGCAGCCAAGGTTGGGAGAAGGCCACTGAAGCTTTCTTT
.,TRBV7-9,.,TRBJ2-2,CASSQILAGELFF,TGTGCCAGCAGCCAGATCCTGGCCGGGGAGCTGTTTTTT
TRBD2,TRBV5-6,.,TRBJ2-5,CASSETSGGPQETQYF,TGTGCCAGCAGCGAGACTAGCGGGGGGCCCCAAGAGACCCAGTACTTC
TRBD1,TRBV18,.,TRBJ1-2,CASSQQTGTGASTNYGYTF,TGTGCCAGCTCTCAACAAACCGGGACAGGGGCCTCGACGAACTATGGCTACACCTTC
TRBD1,TRBV19,.,TRBJ2-5,CASSSGGETQYF,TGTGCCAGTAGTTCAGGGGGAGAGACCCAGTACTTC
.,TRBV2,.,TRBJ2-7,CASSEGPEQYF,TGTGCCAGCAGTGAAGGGCCCGAGCAGTACTTC